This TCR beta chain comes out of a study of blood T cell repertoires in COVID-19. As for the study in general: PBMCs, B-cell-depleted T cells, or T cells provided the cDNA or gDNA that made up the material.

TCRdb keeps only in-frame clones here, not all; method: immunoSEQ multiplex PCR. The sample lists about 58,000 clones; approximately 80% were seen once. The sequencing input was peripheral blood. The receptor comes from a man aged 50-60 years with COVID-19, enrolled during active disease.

Written as DNA, the CDR3 is TGTGCCAGCAGTGGATATGGGGGAGGGCTTGACACCGGGGAGCTGTTTTTT. Encoded protein: CASSGYGGGLDTGELFF. J is TRBJ2-2 and V is TRBV2; 7 nucleotides match TRBD2. This CDR3 has 17 amino acids. The V segment lost 4 bases and the J segment 3 bases; nucleotides outside the gene matches: 11. Germline V lookup: CDR1 SNHLY, CDR2 FYNNEI.